Each of the 24 T cell receptor beta chains below was sequenced from the same sample in a study of cytomegalovirus exposure and HLA in healthy donors. PCR primers comprised 60 Vbeta and 13 Jbeta primers. Here immunoSEQ multiplex PCR was the method, and the copy in TCRdb shows in-frame clones only, minus some. The sample lists about 210,000 clones; about 81% were seen once. Sequenced sample: PBMCs. These receptors were collected from a man aged 35-49 years in good health and CMV-seropositive.

The V gene is TRBV2, the J gene TRBJ1-4, with D perhaps matching TRBD1 (5 bases). The CDR3 extends over 11 amino acids. Trimming removed 8 bases at V and 11 bases at J, with 12 bases between. The germline V gene encodes CDR1 SNHLY and CDR2 FYNNEI. CDR3 nucleotides: TGTGCCAGCGGAGAGACAGTGAAACTGTTTTTT. Translating it yields CASGETVKLFF.

The sample holds a few counts of this clone. The V and J genes are TRBV11-3 and TRBJ2-3, with 10 bases aligning to TRBD2. The germline V gene encodes CDR1 SGHNT and CDR2 YENEEA. This CDR3 has 15 amino acids. V lost 5 bases to trimming and J lost 3 bases; unmatched junction nucleotides: 5. Here the CDR3 reads CASSPRTSGTDTQYF. For the CDR3, the DNA is TGTGCCAGCAGCCCTAGGACTAGCGGTACAGATACGCAGTATTTT. The full variable domain, in which reference TRBV11-3 and TRBJ2-3 provide the parts outside the CDR3, is EAGVVQSPRYKIIEKKQPVAFWCNPISGHNTLYWYLQNLGQGPELLIRYENEEAVDDSQLPKDRFSAERLKGVDSTLKIQPAELGDSAVYLCASSPRTSGTDTQYFGPGTRLTVL.

About this clone itself: Within the sample, other DNA sequences also encode this same CDR3. The chain couples TRBV6-5 to TRBJ1-1; perhaps TRBD1 as D (6 bases). Germline V gene sequence: CDR1 MNHEY, CDR2 SVGAGI. The ends were cut back, 5 bases at V and 4 bases at J, with 8 bases in the middle. The CDR3 consists of 12 residues. The CDR3 DNA is TGTGCCAGCAGTCCACAGGGCACTGAAGCTTTCTTT. Its translation is CASSPQGTEAFF.

The V and J genes are TRBV30 and TRBJ1-1, with 9 bases aligning to TRBD1. From germline, CDR1 is GTSNPN and CDR2 SVGIG (reference sequence). The CDR3 has 15 amino acids. V trimming: 1 base; J trimming: 5 bases; junction bases outside the gene matches: 8. This chain's CDR3 is CAWSEQGARETEAFF. DNA of the CDR3: TGTGCCTGGAGTGAACAGGGGGCGAGGGAGACTGAAGCTTTCTTT.

The genes are TRBV15 and TRBJ1-4, with 8 positions matching TRBD1. CDR3 length: 16 amino acids. The J segment lost 8 bases and the V segment lost 0 bases, leaving 8 bases of the junction unmatched. CDR1 is LNHNV, CDR2 YYDKDF, per germline (reference sequence). The chain's CDR3 is CATSRDRTGMEEKLFF. For the CDR3, the DNA is TGTGCCACCAGCAGAGATCGGACAGGGATGGAAGAAAAACTGTTTTTT. Full variable domain (missing parts from reference TRBV15 and TRBJ1-4): DAMVIQNPRYQVTQFGKPVTLSCSQTLNHNVMYWYQQKSSQAPKLLFHYYDKDFNNEADTPDNFQSRRPNTSFCFLDIRSPGLGDTAMYLCATSRDRTGMEEKLFFGSGTQLSVL.

The rearrangement links TRBV29-1 to TRBJ1-1, with D hard to call. V lost 1 base and J lost 4, with 7 bases in between. This CDR3 has 12 amino acids. The germline gives CDR1 SQVTM, CDR2 ANQGSEA. The CDR3 sequence is CSVEVQVTEAFF. For the CDR3, the DNA is TGCAGCGTTGAAGTCCAGGTCACTGAAGCTTTCTTT.

The rearrangement links TRBV7-8 to TRBJ2-2; 8 positions agree with TRBD1. The CDR3 loop spans 18 amino acids. Germline trimming cut 2 bases from V and 5 bases from J; bases unmatched to any gene: 13. The germline CDR1 and CDR2 sequences are SGHVS and FQNEAQ. The CDR3 is CASSLYGQGFPITGELFF. As DNA, the CDR3 is TGTGCCAGCAGCTTATACGGACAGGGATTCCCCATAACCGGGGAGCTGTTTTTT. The full variable domain, its missing parts supplied by reference TRBV7-8 and TRBJ2-2, is GAGVSQSPRYKVAKRGQDVALRCDPISGHVSLFWYQQALGQGPEFLTYFQNEAQLDKSGLPSDRFFAERPEGSVSTLKIQRTQQEDSAVYLCASSLYGQGFPITGELFFGEGSRLTVL.

This clone occurred once. The chain couples TRBV6-1 to TRBJ2-1, with D tentatively TRBD1 (6 bases). V lost 7 bases and J lost 9, with 19 bases in between. CDR3 size: 14 residues. Looked up from germline, CDR1 is MNHNS and CDR2 is SASEGT. CDR3 nucleotides: TGTGCCAGCAAGGCACGGAACTTAGGGGGTGAGCAGTTCTTC. Translated: CASKARNLGGEQFF.

The chain combines TRBV2 with TRBJ2-7; no definite D call. The V end was cut by 2 bases, the J end by 4 bases, with 12 bases between. There are 14 residues in the CDR3. Germline CDR1 SNHLY, CDR2 FYNNEI. In DNA, the CDR3 is TGTGCCAGCAGTGAATTGGTACGGAGTTACGAGCAGTACGTC. Protein: CASSELVRSYEQYV.

This clone was seen only once. This rearrangement joins TRBV9 to TRBJ2-1; 11 bases line up with TRBD2. The CDR3 is made up of 15 amino acids. From germline, CDR1 is SGDLS and CDR2 YYNGEE. Trimming took 2 bases from V and 9 from J; bases not matched to a gene: 7. The CDR3 loop is CASSVGILAGVEQFF. As DNA, the CDR3 is TGTGCCAGCAGCGTTGGAATACTAGCGGGAGTTGAGCAGTTCTTC.

The CDR3 region has the DNA TGTGCCAGTAGGACAGGGGGCGCCGGGGAGACCCAGTACTTC. Its translation: CASRTGGAGETQYF. V is TRBV19 and J is TRBJ2-5, with 10 nucleotides matching TRBD1. After removal of 6 bases from V and 5 bases from J, the junction contained 6 bases not matched to a gene. The germline CDR1 and CDR2 sequences are LNHDA and SQIVND (reference sequence). The CDR3 covers 14 residues.

The chain employs TRBV7-8 and TRBJ2-2, with D perhaps matching TRBD2 (6 bases). Germline V gene sequence: CDR1 SGHVS, CDR2 FQNEAQ. V gave up 6 bases and J gave up 6 bases, with 20 bases separating them. The CDR3 extends over 16 amino acids. The CDR3 bases are TGTGCCAGCAGGGGCGGGACGGGACTCAACTCCGGGGAGCTGTTTTTT. Protein: CASRGGTGLNSGELFF.

J is TRBJ2-3 and V is TRBV5-1; no clear D. V lost 6 bases, J lost 2 bases, and 19 bases lay in between. CDR3 size: 16 residues. Germline V gene lookup returns CDR1 SGHRS and CDR2 YFSETQ. DNA of the CDR3: TGCGCCAGCACCCATTCAGGTCCAGTCATCACAGATACGCAGTATTTT. It specifies CASTHSGPVITDTQYF.

The chain carries TRBV25-1 and TRBJ1-4, with D possibly matching TRBD1 (6 bases). Germline loops: CDR1 MGHDK, CDR2 SYGVNS. V was shortened by 8 bases and J by 11 bases, with 9 bases between the two germline ends. This CDR3 is 10 amino acids long. The CDR3 reads CASERGKLFF. In DNA, the CDR3 is TGTGCCAGCGAGAGGGGGAAACTGTTTTTT.

The CDR3: CASSIDLEGGYYGYTF. The CDR3 DNA is TGTGCCAGTAGTATAGATCTGGAGGGGGGGTACTATGGCTACACCTTC. The rearrangement links TRBV19 to TRBJ1-2; D is possibly TRBD1 (6 bases). Germline CDR1 is LNHDA and CDR2 is SQIVND (reference sequence). With 0 bases removed from V and 3 bases from J, the gap between germline ends came to 14 bases. The CDR3 runs to 16 residues. Looking up the rest from reference TRBV19 and TRBJ1-2 gives the full variable domain: DGGITQSPKYLFRKEGQNVTLSCEQNLNHDAMYWYRQDPGQGLRLIYYSQIVNDFQKGDIAEGYSVSREKKESFPLTVTSAQKNPTAFYLCASSIDLEGGYYGYTFGSGTRLTVV.

The chain uses TRBV4-1 and TRBJ1-1; 8 bases line up with TRBD1. J lost 4 bases, V lost 5 bases, and 9 bases had no gene match. CDR1 is MGHRA, CDR2 YSYEKL, per germline. CDR3 length: 15 residues. CDR3 sequence reads: CASSTPGQGGTEAFF. Written as DNA, the CDR3 is TGCGCCAGCAGCACCCCCGGACAGGGAGGCACTGAAGCTTTCTTT.

The V gene is TRBV7-6, the J gene TRBJ1-4, with D unresolved. The CDR3 is 13 residues long. From germline, CDR1 is SGHVS and CDR2 FNYEAQ. The V end lost 5 bases, the J end lost 14 bases, and 18 bases lay between the germline ends. The CDR3 coding sequence is TGTGCCAGCAGCCCACGAGGTCTAGGAGGGCTGTTTTTT. It specifies CASSPRGLGGLFF. The full variable domain, with the rest looked up from reference TRBV7-6 and TRBJ1-4, is GAGVSQSPRYKVTKRGQDVALRCDPISGHVSLYWYRQALGQGPEFLTYFNYEAQQDKSGLPNDRFSAERPEGSISTLTIQRTEQRDSAMYRCASSPRGLGGLFFGSGTQLSVL.

CDR3 sequence reads: CASIGLPPANTEAFF. The CDR3 DNA reads as TGTGCCAGCATTGGACTCCCACCGGCGAACACTGAAGCTTTCTTT. The V gene is TRBV6-5, the J gene TRBJ1-1; D ambiguous. Per germline, CDR1 MNHEY and CDR2 SVGAGI. V lost 7 bases, J lost 1 base, and 16 bases lay in between. This CDR3 comprises 15 residues.

The chain links TRBV6-5 to TRBJ1-2; 9 nucleotides match TRBD1. This CDR3 region has 14 residues. CDR1 MNHEY and CDR2 SVGAGI come from the germline V gene. Trimming removed 6 bases from V and 4 bases from J; junction bases left unmatched: 6. CDR3 residues: CASSRDREGYGYTF. The CDR3 region has the DNA TGTGCCAGCAGCCGGGACAGGGAAGGCTATGGCTACACCTTC.

The chain recombines TRBV7-6 with TRBJ2-1; TRBD2 matches at 8 bases. Unmatched junction bases numbered 7, after V lost 0 bases and J lost 9 bases. CDR1 is SGHVS, CDR2 FNYEAQ, per germline. This CDR3 spans 15 amino acids. The CDR3 sequence is CASSLAGAGEAEQFF. The CDR3 DNA reads TGTGCCAGCAGCTTAGCGGGAGCGGGAGAGGCTGAGCAGTTCTTC.

The chain couples TRBV9 to TRBJ1-1, with TRBD1 matching over 7 bases. Germline CDR1 SGDLS, CDR2 YYNGEE. The V gene end was trimmed by 7 bases and the J gene end by 0 bases; junction bases not matched to a gene: 3. The CDR3 has 13 residues. CDR3 protein: CASGDSMNTEAFF. In nucleotides, the CDR3 is TGTGCCAGCGGGGACAGCATGAACACTGAAGCTTTCTTT.

The V gene is TRBV21-1, the J gene TRBJ2-1; the D segment call TRBD2 is taken from the table without a DNA check. TRBV21-1 constitutes a pseudogene. The CDR3 has 16 residues. The CDR3: CASSKYGGRPYNEQFF. The CDR3 DNA reads TGTGCCAGCAGCAAATATGGCGGAAGACCCTACAATGAGCAGTTCTTC.

This sequence joins TRBV11-2 and TRBJ2-7; 7 positions agree with TRBD1. This CDR3 contains 16 residues. Germline lookup yields CDR1 SGHAT and CDR2 FQNNGV. Trimming took 5 bases from V and 2 from J; bases not matched to a gene: 12. The CDR3 region has the DNA TGTGCCAGCAGCCCAAATCCCGGGACAGCGGCCTACGAGCAGTACTTC. Residues: CASSPNPGTAAYEQYF.

V usage is TRBV18 and J usage is TRBJ2-3, with D tentatively TRBD2 (5 bases). CDR1 is KGHSH, CDR2 LQKENI, per germline. Trimming removed 6 bases at V and 5 bases at J, with 18 bases between. This CDR3 contains 15 residues. The CDR3 region has the DNA TGTGCCAGCTCGGTCCTTTCGCTAGCAGGAGATACGCAGTATTTT. It is translated as CASSVLSLAGDTQYF.